This is a list of T cell receptor beta chains from one sample in a study of CD4 T cells in relation to SARS-CoV-2 and coronaviruses. Here immunoSEQ multiplex PCR was the method, and the copy in TCRdb shows in-frame clones only, minus some. In the table there are 21,000 or so clones, about 80% of which are singletons. Their recognized antigens are unknown. The sequenced sample consisted of CD4+ T cells from PBMCs, cultured in vitro. The receptors stem from a human donor in good health. Each CDR3 is given with its conserved first and last residue. A D gene is named only where the DNA matches it firmly. Some rows mark clone size as missing; the rest say once, few, many or name a class of expanded clone.

d_gene	v_gene	abundance	j_gene	CDR3aa	CDR3nt
TRBD1	TRBV19	NA	TRBJ1-3	CASEARGLGNTIYF	TGTGCCAGCGAGGCTAGGGGGCTCGGAAACACCATATATTTT
TRBD1	TRBV30	NA	TRBJ1-5	CAWSSGQGDNQPQHF	TGTGCCTGGAGTTCGGGACAGGGTGACAATCAGCCCCAGCATTTT
NA	TRBV28	NA	TRBJ2-7	CASSKGGLDEQYF	TGTGCCAGCAGTAAGGGGGGCTTGGACGAGCAGTACTTC
TRBD1	TRBV24-1	NA	TRBJ1-1	CATSDSGTGVTKAFF	TGTGCCACCAGTGATTCCGGGACAGGGGTAACAAAAGCTTTCTTT
NA	TRBV7-9	NA	TRBJ1-1	CASRLGGDEAFF	TGTGCCAGCAGGCTGGGGGGGGATGAAGCTTTCTTT
NA	TRBV6-5	NA	TRBJ1-2	CASRQTRIGGYTF	TGTGCCAGCAGGCAAACAAGAATAGGTGGCTACACCTTC
NA	TRBV2	NA	TRBJ1-2	CASSDVRRVYGYTF	TGTGCCAGCAGTGACGTCAGAAGGGTCTATGGCTACACCTTC
NA	TRBV10-3	NA	TRBJ1-2	CAISPRDTYGYTF	TGTGCCATCAGTCCCCGGGACACCTATGGCTACACCTTC
NA	TRBV20-1	once	TRBJ2-4	CSAGTENIQYF	TGCAGTGCTGGGACTGAAAACATTCAGTACTTC
NA	TRBV10-3	NA	TRBJ2-5	CAISVGGGTQYF	TGTGCCATCAGTGTAGGGGGTGGGACCCAGTACTTC
NA	TRBV9	once	TRBJ1-1	CASSLNRVISFF	TGTGCCAGCAGCTTAAACCGGGTCATATCTTTCTTT
TRBD2	TRBV4-2	NA	TRBJ2-3	CASSQVRRASGRAGTDTQYF	TGTGCCAGCAGCCAAGTTCGTAGGGCTAGCGGGAGGGCGGGCACAGATACGCAGTATTTT
NA	TRBV15	medium-sized	TRBJ2-7	CATSRGGVPHF	TGTGCCACCAGCAGAGGAGGGGTCCCACATTTC
TRBD2	TRBV19	NA	TRBJ2-7	CASSIVIAGTYEQYF	TGTGCCAGTAGTATCGTGATAGCGGGTACCTACGAGCAGTACTTC
TRBD1	TRBV19	few	TRBJ1-2	CASTTRTGIYGYTF	TGTGCCAGCACTACCCGGACAGGGATTTATGGCTACACCTTC
NA	TRBV12-2	NA	TRBJ2-6	CASRLALAGAAGANVLTF	TGTGCAAGTCGCTTAGCCTTAGCGGGAGCTGCCGGGGCCAACGTCCTGACTTTC
NA	TRBV13	NA	TRBJ1-1	CASSSTENTEAFF	TGTGCCAGCAGCTCGACAGAGAACACTGAAGCTTTCTTT
NA	TRBV18	NA	TRBJ1-1	CASSQEPVRAKAFF	TGTGCCAGCTCACAGGAGCCCGTGCGGGCCAAAGCTTTCTTT
TRBD2	TRBV27	once	TRBJ2-2	CASRRGTSGRELFF	TGTGCCAGCAGGAGGGGGACTAGCGGGAGGGAGCTGTTTTTT
NA	TRBV20-1	NA	TRBJ2-5	CSADLGETQYF	TGCAGTGCAGATCTAGGAGAGACCCAGTACTTC
NA	TRBV4-2	NA	TRBJ2-7	CASSQDTTDYYEQYF	TGTGCCAGCAGCCAAGATACCACAGACTACTACGAGCAGTACTTC
NA	TRBV27	NA	TRBJ1-5	CASSLKGTNNQPQHF	TGTGCCAGCAGTTTAAAGGGCACTAACAATCAGCCCCAGCATTTT
NA	TRBV29-1	NA	TRBJ2-3	CSVTGIGTDTQYF	TGCAGCGTTACAGGGATAGGGACAGATACGCAGTATTTT
NA	TRBV19	NA	TRBJ1-5	CASKEGSGNQPQHF	TGTGCCAGTAAAGAAGGGTCGGGCAATCAGCCCCAGCATTTT
NA	TRBV6-5	NA	TRBJ2-7	CANTIGTDTYEQYF	TGTGCCAACACTATAGGTACAGATACATACGAGCAGTACTTC
NA	TRBV2	NA	TRBJ2-5	CASKLSAETQYF	TGTGCCAGCAAATTGTCCGCGGAGACCCAGTACTTC
NA	TRBV7-6	NA	TRBJ1-3	CASSLGQASGNTIYF	TGTGCCAGCAGCTTAGGGCAGGCCTCTGGAAACACCATATATTTT
NA	TRBV2	once	TRBJ1-3	CASIGPPSSGNTIYF	TGTGCCAGCATCGGACCGCCGAGCTCTGGAAACACCATATATTTT
NA	TRBV10-2	few	TRBJ1-1	CASRITGLNTEAFF	TGCGCCAGCAGGATAACAGGGCTTAACACTGAAGCTTTCTTT
NA	TRBV11-2	NA	TRBJ2-1	CASSLAINPHNEQFF	TGTGCCAGCAGCTTAGCCATAAACCCCCACAATGAGCAGTTCTTC
NA	TRBV7-6	NA	TRBJ1-3	CASSLAGRLSGNTIYF	TGTGCCAGCAGCTTAGCGGGACGGCTCTCTGGAAACACCATATATTTT
NA	TRBV7-3	NA	TRBJ2-5	CASSLSAKETQYF	TGTGCCAGCAGCTTAAGCGCTAAAGAGACCCAGTACTTC
NA	TRBV11-2	NA	TRBJ1-3	CASSPHVRVGPTGNTIYF	TGTGCCAGCAGTCCCCACGTGCGGGTGGGCCCCACTGGAAACACCATATATTTT
TRBD1	TRBV15	NA	TRBJ1-3	CATSRQSGGQGALSGNTIYF	TGTGCCACCAGCAGACAGTCCGGGGGACAGGGGGCTTTATCTGGAAACACCATATATTTT
NA	TRBV6-2/TRBV6-3	NA	TRBJ1-5	CASSPHTRSNQPQHF	TGTGCCAGCAGCCCCCACACACGTAGCAATCAGCCCCAGCATTTT
TRBD1	TRBV29-1	NA	TRBJ1-1	CSVAGGSEAFF	TGCAGCGTCGCAGGGGGTAGTGAAGCTTTCTTT
TRBD2	TRBV5-1	NA	TRBJ2-7	CASSPGGSDHEQYF	TGCGCCAGCAGCCCGGGGGGTAGCGACCACGAGCAGTACTTC
TRBD1	TRBV5-1	NA	TRBJ1-4	CASSPGQDYEKLFF	TGCGCCAGCAGCCCAGGACAGGACTACGAAAAACTGTTTTTT
TRBD2	TRBV19	NA	TRBJ2-1	CASSIGLAAPHEQFF	TGTGCCAGTAGTATAGGACTAGCGGCCCCCCATGAGCAGTTCTTC
NA	TRBV3-1/TRBV3-2	NA	TRBJ2-1	CASSLDRNNEQFF	TGTGCCAGCAGCCTTGATAGAAACAATGAGCAGTTCTTC
NA	TRBV5-1	NA	TRBJ1-4	CASGVGRANEKLFF	TGCGCCAGTGGGGTAGGACGGGCGAATGAAAAACTGTTTTTT
TRBD1	TRBV5-1	NA	TRBJ2-5	CASSLAGQEETQYF	TGCGCCAGCAGCTTGGCCGGACAGGAGGAGACCCAGTACTTC
TRBD1	TRBV7-8	NA	TRBJ1-2	CASSLGTGASYIGGYTF	TGTGCCAGCAGCTTAGGGACAGGGGCCTCTTACATTGGTGGCTACACCTTC
NA	TRBV19	NA	TRBJ1-4	CASSIGFGRRNEKLFF	TGTGCCAGTAGTATAGGGTTCGGCAGGAGAAATGAAAAACTGTTTTTT
NA	TRBV11-2	NA	TRBJ2-1	CASSFRSSYNEQFF	TGTGCCAGCAGCTTTAGGAGCTCCTACAATGAGCAGTTCTTC
NA	TRBV2	NA	TRBJ2-7	CASSDRGSYEQYF	TGTGCCAGCAGTGACAGGGGTTCCTACGAGCAGTACTTC
NA	TRBV19	NA	TRBJ1-2	CASREGGGAHYGYTF	TGTGCCAGTCGGGAAGGGGGTGGGGCCCACTATGGCTACACCTTC
TRBD1	TRBV15	NA	TRBJ2-6	CATSRAGTGGSGANVLTF	TGTGCCACCAGCAGGGCCGGGACAGGGGGCAGTGGGGCCAACGTCCTGACTTTC
NA	TRBV5-5	NA	TRBJ1-3	CASSLVQTFSGNTIYF	TGTGCCAGCAGCTTGGTTCAGACCTTCTCTGGAAACACCATATATTTT
NA	TRBV7-9	NA	TRBJ1-3	CASSLGGRLFHRSGNTIYF	TGTGCCAGCAGCTTAGGAGGCAGGCTGTTCCACCGCTCTGGAAACACCATATATTTT
NA	TRBV12-5	NA	TRBJ2-1	CANTRAAGEQFF	TGTGCTAATACCAGAGCGGCCGGTGAGCAGTTCTTC
TRBD1	TRBV18	NA	TRBJ2-7	CASSPPGQGSPYEQYF	TGTGCCAGCTCACCCCCCGGACAGGGGAGTCCTTACGAGCAGTACTTC
TRBD2	TRBV12-5	NA	TRBJ2-3	CASGLVKDGLASTDTQYF	TGTGCTAGTGGTTTGGTAAAGGATGGACTAGCGAGCACAGATACGCAGTATTTT
TRBD1	TRBV19	NA	TRBJ2-5	CASNQGALWEETQYF	TGTGCCAGTAATCAGGGGGCGTTATGGGAGGAGACCCAGTACTTC
TRBD2	TRBV7-8	NA	TRBJ2-7	CASSTRLAGVDYEQYF	TGTGCCAGCAGCACCCGACTAGCGGGAGTGGACTACGAGCAGTACTTC
NA	TRBV28	NA	TRBJ1-6	CASRWASYNSPLHF	TGTGCCAGCAGATGGGCCTCCTATAATTCACCCCTCCACTTT
TRBD2	TRBV4-1	NA	TRBJ2-1	CASSQDPSGSHPSYNEQFF	TGCGCCAGCAGCCAAGATCCTAGCGGGAGTCACCCTTCCTACAATGAGCAGTTCTTC